The sequence of this TCR beta chain was determined in a study of T cell changes during pregnancy in multiple sclerosis. V was pared by 3 bases and J by 9 bases, with 7 bases of the junction left unmatched. The CDR3 totals 13 residues. CDR1 and CDR2 (germline): SEHNR, FQNEAQ (reference sequence). This clone was seen just once. The repertoire was sequenced with immunoSEQ multiplex PCR; TCRdb's copy has only in-frame clones and lacks some. The sample includes tens of thousands of clones, 93% of them seen just once. This chain connects TRBV7-9 to TRBJ1-2, with 7 bases lining up with TRBD1. The clonotype originates from a female donor with multiple sclerosis, enrolled in a pregnancy study. The sample in question was CD4+ T cells from peripheral blood mononuclear cells, obtained in the third trimester of pregnancy. CDR3 residues: CASSFYRGDRYTF. The CDR3 nucleotides are TGTGCCAGCAGCTTTTACAGGGGTGATCGCTACACCTTC.